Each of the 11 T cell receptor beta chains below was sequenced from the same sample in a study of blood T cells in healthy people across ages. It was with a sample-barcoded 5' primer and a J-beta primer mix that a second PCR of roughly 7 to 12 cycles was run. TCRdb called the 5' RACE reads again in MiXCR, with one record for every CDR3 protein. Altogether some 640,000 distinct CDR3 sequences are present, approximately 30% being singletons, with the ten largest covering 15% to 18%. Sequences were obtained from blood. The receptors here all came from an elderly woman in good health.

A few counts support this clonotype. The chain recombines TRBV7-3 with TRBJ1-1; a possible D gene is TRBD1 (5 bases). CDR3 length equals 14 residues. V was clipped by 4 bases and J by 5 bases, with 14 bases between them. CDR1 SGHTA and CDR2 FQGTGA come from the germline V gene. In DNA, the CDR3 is TGTGCCAGCAGCTCCTCGGGGGGTAGGACTGAAGCTTTCTTT. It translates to CASSSSGGRTEAFF.

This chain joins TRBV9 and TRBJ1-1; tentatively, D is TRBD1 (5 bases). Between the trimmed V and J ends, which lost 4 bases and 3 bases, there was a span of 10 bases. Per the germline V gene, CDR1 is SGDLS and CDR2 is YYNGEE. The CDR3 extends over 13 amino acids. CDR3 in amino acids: CASSPQGHTEAFF. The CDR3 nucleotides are TGTGCCAGCAGCCCGCAGGGTCACACTGAAGCTTTCTTT.

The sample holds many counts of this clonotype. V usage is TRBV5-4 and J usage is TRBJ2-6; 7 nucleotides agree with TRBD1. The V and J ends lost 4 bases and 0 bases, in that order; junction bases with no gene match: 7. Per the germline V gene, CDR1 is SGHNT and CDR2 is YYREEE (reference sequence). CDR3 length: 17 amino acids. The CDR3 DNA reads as TGTGCCAGCAGCGCCTGGGACAGACGCTCTGGGGCCAACGTCCTGACTTTC. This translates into CASSAWDRRSGANVLTF.

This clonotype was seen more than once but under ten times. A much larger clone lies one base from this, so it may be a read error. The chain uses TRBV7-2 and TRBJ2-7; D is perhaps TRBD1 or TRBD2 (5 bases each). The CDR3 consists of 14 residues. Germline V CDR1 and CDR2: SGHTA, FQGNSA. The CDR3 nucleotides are TGTGCCGGCAGCTGGGGCGCGGGCTCCTACGAGCAGTACTTC. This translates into CAGSWGAGSYEQYF.

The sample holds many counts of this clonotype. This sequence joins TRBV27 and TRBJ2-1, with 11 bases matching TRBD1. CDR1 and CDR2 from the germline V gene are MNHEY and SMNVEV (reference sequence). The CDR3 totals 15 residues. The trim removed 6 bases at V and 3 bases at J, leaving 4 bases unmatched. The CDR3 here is CASRRGTGGYNEQFF. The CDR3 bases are TGTGCCAGCAGACGCGGGACAGGGGGCTACAATGAGCAGTTCTTC.

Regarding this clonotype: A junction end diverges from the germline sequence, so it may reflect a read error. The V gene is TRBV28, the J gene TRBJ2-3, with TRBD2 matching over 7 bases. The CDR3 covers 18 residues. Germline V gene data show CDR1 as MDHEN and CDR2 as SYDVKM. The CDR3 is CASSFLGGTTSSTYTQYF. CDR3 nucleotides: TGTGCCAGCAGTTTTCTCGGCGGGACTACTTCTAGCACATATACGCAGTATTTT.

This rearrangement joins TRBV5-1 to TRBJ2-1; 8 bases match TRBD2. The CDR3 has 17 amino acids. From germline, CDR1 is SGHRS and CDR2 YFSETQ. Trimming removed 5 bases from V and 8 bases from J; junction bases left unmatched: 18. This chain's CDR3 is CASRPQTSGLKAYEQFF. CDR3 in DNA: TGCGCCAGCAGGCCTCAAACTAGCGGCCTTAAGGCCTATGAGCAGTTCTTC. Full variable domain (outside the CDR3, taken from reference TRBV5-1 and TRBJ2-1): KAGVTQTPRYLIKTRGQQVTLSCSPISGHRSVSWYQQTPGQGLQFLFEYFSETQRNKGNFPGRFSGRQFSNSRSEMNVSTLELGDSALYLCASRPQTSGLKAYEQFFGPGTRLTVL.

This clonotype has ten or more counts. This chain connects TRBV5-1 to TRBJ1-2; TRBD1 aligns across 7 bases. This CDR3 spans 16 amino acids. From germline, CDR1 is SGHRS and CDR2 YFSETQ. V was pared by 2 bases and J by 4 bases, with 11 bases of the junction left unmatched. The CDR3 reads CASSLPTKTGSYGYTF. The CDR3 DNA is TGCGCCAGCAGCTTACCCACCAAGACAGGGAGCTATGGCTACACCTTC.

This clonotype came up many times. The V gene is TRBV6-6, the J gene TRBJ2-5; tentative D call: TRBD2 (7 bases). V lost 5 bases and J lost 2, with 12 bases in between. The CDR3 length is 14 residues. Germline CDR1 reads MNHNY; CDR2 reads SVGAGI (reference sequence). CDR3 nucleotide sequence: TGTGCCAGCAGTCGAGGGGGGGGACAAGAGACCCAGTACTTC. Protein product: CASSRGGGQETQYF.

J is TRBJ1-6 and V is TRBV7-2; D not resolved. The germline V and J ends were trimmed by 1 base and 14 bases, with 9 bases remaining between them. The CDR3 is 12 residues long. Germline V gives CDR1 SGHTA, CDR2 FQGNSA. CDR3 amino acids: CASSLGLSALHF. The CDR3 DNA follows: TGTGCCAGCAGCTTAGGGCTGAGTGCCCTCCACTTT.

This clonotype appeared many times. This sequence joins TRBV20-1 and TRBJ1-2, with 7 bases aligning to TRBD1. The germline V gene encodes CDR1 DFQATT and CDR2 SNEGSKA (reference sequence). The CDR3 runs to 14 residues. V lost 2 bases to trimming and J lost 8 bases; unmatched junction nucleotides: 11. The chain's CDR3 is CSARQGVGVSGYTF. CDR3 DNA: TGCAGTGCTAGACAGGGGGTAGGAGTGTCCGGCTACACCTTC.